Below, 18 T cell receptor beta chains from the same sample are listed, as sequenced in a study of vaccination effects on CD4 cells after COVID-19. Their specific antigens are unknown. The repertoire was sequenced with immunoSEQ multiplex PCR; TCRdb's copy has only in-frame clones and lacks some. The data contain about 73,000 clones, about 73% of them singletons. Isolating CD4+ T cells followed approximately 11 days of culture. Two-dose BNT162b2 or mRNA-1273 vaccination was given to participants. The sample here was CD4+ T cells from PBMCs cultured without peptide, taken after COVID-19 vaccination. Source of these receptors: a human donor who received a COVID-19 vaccine.

This sequence joins TRBV18 and TRBJ2-5; 9 bases map to TRBD1. With 2 bases clipped from V and 7 bases from J, the junction kept 11 bases outside the gene matches. The CDR3 covers 16 residues. Germline V gene sequence: CDR1 KGHSH, CDR2 LQKENI. CDR3 sequence (DNA): TGTGCCAGCTCACCAAGTCCGGGACAGGGTATGGGGACCCAGTACTTC. Translating it yields CASSPSPGQGMGTQYF.

The chain combines TRBV18 with TRBJ2-1; 10 bases are shared with TRBD2. V lost 2 bases, J lost 0 bases, and 7 bases stayed unmatched. The CDR3 has 18 amino acids. Germline lookup yields CDR1 KGHSH and CDR2 LQKENI. The CDR3 loop is CASSPVSGGFSSYNEQFF. CDR3 nucleotide sequence: TGTGCCAGCTCACCAGTTAGCGGGGGGTTTTCCTCCTACAATGAGCAGTTCTTC.

V gene TRBV16 combines with J gene TRBJ2-1; possibly TRBD2 for D (6 bases). The V end lost 0 bases, the J end lost 10 bases, and 10 bases lay between the germline ends. Germline-derived CDR1 and CDR2 are KGHSY and FQNENV. CDR3 length: 13 residues. In DNA, the CDR3 is TGTGCCAGCAGCCAATCGGTACGGGGGGAGCAGTTCTTC. This codes for CASSQSVRGEQFF.

This chain connects TRBV5-1 to TRBJ1-6, with 7 positions matching TRBD1. V gave up 4 bases and J gave up 8 bases; unmatched junction bases: 3. The CDR3 consists of 13 residues. CDR1 and CDR2 from the germline V gene are SGHRS and YFSETQ. CDR3 in DNA: TGCGCCAGCAGCCTAACAGGGGATTCACCCCTCCACTTT. Translation gives CASSLTGDSPLHF.

The chain links TRBV7-8 to TRBJ2-3; possible D gene TRBD2, 5 bases. CDR3 length equals 14 residues. The ends were cut back, 5 bases at V and 4 bases at J, with 13 bases in the middle. Germline CDR1 and CDR2: SGHVS and FQNEAQ. CDR3 protein: CASSALVGADTQYF. In DNA, the CDR3 is TGTGCCAGCAGCGCCCTAGTCGGGGCAGATACGCAGTATTTT.

This clone was seen a single time. The CDR3 DNA reads TGTGCCAGCTCACCATATAGTCCCGACGGACACGAGCAGTACGTC. It is translated as CASSPYSPDGHEQYV. The chain employs TRBV18 and TRBJ2-7; the D is unclear. V was pared by 2 bases and J by 5 bases, with 16 bases between. The CDR3 runs to 15 residues. Germline V gene sequence: CDR1 KGHSH, CDR2 LQKENI.

The chain has TRBV2 and TRBJ1-5, with D unresolved. CDR3 length: 14 residues. The V end was cut by 8 bases, the J end by 0 bases, with 11 bases between. Germline V lookup: CDR1 SNHLY, CDR2 FYNNEI. In nucleotides, the CDR3 is TGTGCCAGCCAGACGGCATATAGCAATCAGCCCCAGCATTTT. Amino acid sequence: CASQTAYSNQPQHF.

Only a few counts were recorded for this clone. The rearrangement uses TRBV6-5 and TRBJ1-1; unclear D gene. CDR3 length: 12 amino acids. Germline V gene data show CDR1 as MNHEY and CDR2 as SVGAGI. Trimming took 6 bases from V and 5 from J, leaving 10 bases between them. The chain's CDR3 is CASRKGETEAFF. CDR3 DNA sequence: TGTGCCAGCAGAAAGGGAGAAACTGAAGCTTTCTTT.

The chain uses TRBV5-1 and TRBJ1-2; tentatively, D is TRBD1 (6 bases). The CDR3 contains 14 residues. Looked up from germline, CDR1 is SGHRS and CDR2 is YFSETQ. The V and J ends lost 4 bases and 0 bases respectively, with 10 bases between them. The chain's CDR3 is CASSPGTPNYGYTF. DNA of the CDR3: TGCGCCAGCAGCCCGGGGACACCTAACTATGGCTACACCTTC.

The genes are TRBV7-3 and TRBJ2-3; 9 bases map to TRBD1. This CDR3 has 14 residues. Losses at the gene ends were 5 bases for V and 4 bases for J; bases not matched to a gene: 4. CDR1 SGHTA and CDR2 FQGTGA come from the germline V gene. CDR3 region: CASSRDRVSDTQYF. The CDR3, as DNA: TGTGCCAGCAGCCGGGACAGGGTATCAGATACGCAGTATTTT.

The V call is TRBV4-1, the J call TRBJ1-5; no firm D call. V was clipped by 1 base and J by 0 bases, with 4 bases between them. The CDR3 spans 14 residues. Per the germline V gene, CDR1 is MGHRA and CDR2 is YSYEKL. The CDR3 is CASSQGDSNQPQHF. The CDR3 bases are TGCGCCAGCAGCCAAGGGGATAGCAATCAGCCCCAGCATTTT.

The V gene is TRBV24-1, the J gene TRBJ2-3, with no clear D. The CDR3 is made up of 15 amino acids. The V end lost 5 bases, the J end lost 4 bases, and 15 bases lay between the germline ends. The V gene's germline CDR1 is KGHDR and CDR2 SFDVKD. This CDR3 reads CATSGGVNRADTQYF. The CDR3, as DNA: TGTGCCACCAGTGGTGGGGTCAATCGGGCAGATACGCAGTATTTT.

The rearrangement joins TRBV7-2 to TRBJ1-4, with 7 bases fitting TRBD1. There are 15 residues in the CDR3. The V and J ends lost 5 bases and 0 bases, in that order; junction bases with no gene match: 3. Germline V lookup: CDR1 SGHTA, CDR2 FQGNSA. The CDR3 sequence is CASSEGAATNEKLFF. DNA for the CDR3: TGTGCCAGCAGCGAGGGGGCAGCAACTAATGAAAAACTGTTTTTT.

The chain joins TRBV7-2 to TRBJ2-3, with D maybe TRBD1 (5 bases). Trimming stripped 5 bases from V and 2 bases from J, with 14 bases between. CDR3 length: 15 residues. Germline values: CDR1 SGHTA, CDR2 FQGNSA. CDR3 DNA sequence: TGTGCCAGCAGCCCATTGGGGCAGGACACAGATACGCAGTATTTT. Its translation: CASSPLGQDTDTQYF.

The CDR3 nucleotides are TGTGCCAGCAGCTTAGTGGCCGGGGGGGGGAAAGAGACCCAGTACTTC. It codes for CASSLVAGGGKETQYF. This chain uses TRBV5-6 with TRBJ2-5; 8 bases line up with TRBD2. Germline lookup yields CDR1 SGHDT and CDR2 YYEEEE. With V trimmed by 2 bases and J by 3 bases, 9 bases remained unmatched. CDR3 length: 16 residues.

V gene TRBV7-2 combines with J gene TRBJ2-7; D remains ambiguous. This CDR3 contains 13 residues. Germline V CDR1 and CDR2: SGHTA, FQGNSA. V lost 2 bases and J 5 bases, leaving 10 bases between the germline ends. The CDR3 reads CASSLLFSHEQYV. The CDR3, as DNA: TGTGCCAGCAGCTTACTGTTTTCGCACGAGCAGTACGTC.

V and J are TRBV11-1 and TRBJ2-2; D is unresolved. Trimming removed 4 bases from V and 5 bases from J, with 2 bases in between. This CDR3 spans 11 amino acids. The germline V gene has CDR1 SGHAT and CDR2 FQDESV (reference sequence). The CDR3 bases are TGTGCCAGCAGCTATACCGGGGAGCTGTTTTTT. This sequence encodes CASSYTGELFF.

The table lists this clone with a few counts. The chain has TRBV19 and TRBJ1-1; TRBD1 matches 8 bases. The V gene end was trimmed by 2 bases and the J gene end by 2 bases; junction bases not matched to a gene: 10. Germline CDR1 is LNHDA and CDR2 is SQIVND (reference sequence). The CDR3 is 17 residues long. CDR3 DNA: TGTGCCAGTAGTATACGACCGGGACAGGCCCGTAACACTGAAGCTTTCTTT. This translates into CASSIRPGQARNTEAFF.